This TCR beta chain comes out of a study of cytomegalovirus exposure and HLA in healthy donors. The study, taken as a whole, reports: TCR beta chain V- and J-gene trimming was linked, in a later analysis, to a missense variant in DCLRE1C.

In the case of this clone: Antigen unknown.

A multiplex PCR was run with 60 Vbeta primers and 13 Jbeta primers. Assay: immunoSEQ multiplex PCR; the TCRdb copy retains only in-frame clones and omits some. The data contain 100,000 to 150,000 clones, more than 60% of them singletons. Sequencing was carried out using PBMCs. The receptor's source is a woman aged 55-69 years in good health and CMV-seropositive.

The CDR3 DNA follows: TGTGCCAGTAGTATAGGGGGCTTCTTCCAAGAGACCCAGTACTTC. Protein: CASSIGGFFQETQYF. This chain connects TRBV19 to TRBJ2-5, with D perhaps TRBD1 (5 bases). The V gene's germline CDR1 is LNHDA and CDR2 SQIVND (reference sequence). CDR3 length: 15 amino acids. V was clipped by 1 base and J by 1 base, with 10 bases between them. Together with reference TRBV19 and TRBJ2-5, the CDR3 gives the full variable domain: DGGITQSPKYLFRKEGQNVTLSCEQNLNHDAMYWYRQDPGQGLRLIYYSQIVNDFQKGDIAEGYSVSREKKESFPLTVTSAQKNPTAFYLCASSIGGFFQETQYFGPGTRLLVL.